The clone carrying this T cell receptor beta chain was seen ten or more times. Its antigen remains unidentified. CDR1 is DFQATT, CDR2 SNEGSKA, per germline (reference sequence). The V end lost 1 base, the J end lost 5 bases, and 9 bases lay between the germline ends. The CDR3 extends over 12 amino acids. With a duration under 2 months, the hyperthyroidism was newly diagnosed in patients aged 18 to 65. TCR beta CDR3 region amplification was performed from RNA transcripts. The HTBI primer set drove a first-round RT-PCR of the TCR CDR3. MiXCR, run by TCRdb on the multiplex PCR reads, gives a single entry per CDR3 protein. The sample records hundreds of thousands of distinct CDR3 sequences, approximately 14% being singletons. The data belong to a study of T cells in Graves' hyperthyroidism and ophthalmopathy. Regarding the study as a whole: It was a median about 6.5 months before onset that the model predicted ophthalmopathy.

J is TRBJ2-7 and V is TRBV20-1; D is undetermined. The TCR sequence derives from a woman in her thirties with Graves' hyperthyroidism. Sample: blood. CDR3 residues: CSARAPDNEQYF. The CDR3, as DNA: TGCAGTGCTAGAGCCCCCGACAACGAGCAGTACTTC.